The 14 T cell receptor beta chains below come from one sample, sequenced in a study of regulatory T cells in long-lasting Graves disease. The sample's time point: persistent/refractory GD, antithyroid drugs over 5 years with positive TRAb. The TCR library was made from RNA that had been extracted from PBMCs in TRIzol. CDR3-region Arm-PCR and iRepertoire HTBI primers produced the TCR beta libraries. TCRdb itself ran the multiplex PCR reads through MiXCR, one entry per CDR3 protein. The sample carries about half a million distinct CDR3 sequences, under 25% recorded once. The sequencing here drew on peripheral blood mononuclear cells (PBMCs), taken when the disease was refractory, from a patient treated with antithyroid drugs. These receptors were taken from a female donor with Graves disease.

This clonotype was seen just once. The chain couples TRBV27 to TRBJ1-2, with 8 bases aligning to TRBD1. Germline assignment: CDR1 MNHEY and CDR2 SMNVEV (reference sequence). V dropped 6 bases and J dropped 7; count of bases not matched to a gene: 13. The CDR3 is made up of 15 amino acids. The CDR3 reads CASSQGAVPILGYTF. The CDR3 coding sequence is TGTGCCAGCAGCCAGGGGGCAGTCCCGATTCTTGGCTACACCTTC.

Only a few counts were recorded for this clonotype. This chain connects TRBV7-9 to TRBJ2-7; TRBD1 matches 9 bases. The length of the CDR3 is 14 residues. J lost 5 bases, V lost 2 bases, and 4 bases had no gene match. Germline loops: CDR1 SEHNR, CDR2 FQNEAQ (reference sequence). CDR3 bases: TGTGCCAGCAGCTTACAACAGGGGGCGGACGAGCAGTACTTC. It is translated as CASSLQQGADEQYF.

This clonotype was picked up a small number of times. The chain combines TRBV20-1 with TRBJ2-7; D gene unclear. This CDR3 spans 12 amino acids. Trimming cost V 2 bases and J 1 base, with 6 bases left between them. CDR1 is DFQATT and CDR2 is SNEGSKA in the germline V gene (reference sequence). CDR3 sequence reads: CSARMTSYEQYF. In DNA, the CDR3 is TGCAGTGCTAGAATGACGTCCTACGAGCAGTACTTC.

A few counts support this clonotype. The chain combines TRBV7-2 with TRBJ1-3; 8 bases are shared with TRBD1. This CDR3 has 15 amino acids. In germline, CDR1 is SGHTA, CDR2 FQGNSA. With V trimmed by 3 bases and J by 6 bases, 7 bases remained unmatched. In nucleotides, the CDR3 is TGTGCCAGCAGCTTTTCTGACAGGGGAACAAACACCATATATTTT. Its translation is CASSFSDRGTNTIYF.

As for this clonotype: It differs at one base from a far larger clone, so likely a read error. The chain recombines TRBV6-4 with TRBJ2-5, with 7 positions matching TRBD1. The junction had 12 bases not matched to a gene; V was cut back by 5 bases and J by 0 bases. The CDR3 has 17 residues. Germline CDR1 MRHNA, CDR2 SNTAGT. CDR3 nucleotide sequence: TGTGCCAGCAGTTACGGAGTGACAGGGAAGGACCAAGAGACCCAGTACTTC. Its protein product is CASSYGVTGKDQETQYF.

This clonotype was recorded at least ten times. The rearrangement uses TRBV12-3 or TRBV12-4 and TRBJ1-2; D possibly corresponds to TRBD1 (6 bases). V was trimmed by 6 bases and J by 3 bases, leaving 17 bases between them. CDR3 length: 15 residues. CDR3 in DNA: TGTGCCAGCAGCCCCAGGGGACACCCCTACTATGGCTACACCTTC. Translation gives CASSPRGHPYYGYTF.

In its sample, this clonotype was seen many times. V is TRBV13 and J is TRBJ1-1, with D unresolved. The CDR3 runs 13 residues. Per the germline V gene, CDR1 is PRHDT and CDR2 is FYEKMQ (reference sequence). Deletions cut 5 bases from V and 0 bases from J, with 7 bases between. This CDR3 is CASSQALNTEAFF. Here the CDR3 DNA reads TGTGCCAGCAGCCAGGCTTTGAACACTGAAGCTTTCTTT. The full variable domain, in which reference TRBV13 and TRBJ1-1 provide the parts outside the CDR3, is AAGVIQSPRHLIKEKRETATLKCYPIPRHDTVYWYQQGPGQDPQFLISFYEKMQSDKGSIPDRFSAQQFSDYHSELNMSSLELGDSALYFCASSQALNTEAFFGQGTRLTVV.

There are many counts of this clonotype. This chain links TRBV7-2 with TRBJ2-5, with D tentatively TRBD1 (5 bases). Germline-derived CDR1 and CDR2 are SGHTA and FQGNSA. The CDR3 has 13 amino acids. Trimming left V 7 bases short and J 5 bases short, with 14 bases between. The CDR3 nucleotides are TGTGCCAGCACCAACCCAGGGTGGGAGACCCAGTACTTC. As protein: CASTNPGWETQYF.

This clonotype has a count of ten or more. The chain uses TRBV28 and TRBJ1-5; D may be TRBD1 (5 bases). Trimming removed 5 bases from V and 5 bases from J, with 7 bases in between. CDR1 MDHEN and CDR2 SYDVKM come from the germline V gene. This CDR3 has 12 amino acids. CDR3 sequence: CASSTGDQPQHF. The DNA of the CDR3 is TGTGCCAGCAGTACGGGGGATCAGCCCCAGCATTTT.

This clonotype was found a few times. The chain uses TRBV3-1 and TRBJ1-5; D unclear. This CDR3 contains 15 residues. Germline V gene sequence: CDR1 LGHDT, CDR2 YNNKEL (reference sequence). V was shortened by 0 bases and J by 3 bases, with 9 bases between the two germline ends. The CDR3 loop is CASSQDLGYNQPQHF. The CDR3 DNA sequence: TGTGCCAGCAGCCAAGATTTAGGGTACAATCAGCCCCAGCATTTT.

With respect to this clonotype: The CDR3 ends on some other residue instead of the conserved phenylalanine or tryptophan, so this is likely a read error. The limits of the CDR3 on the DNA are not certain, so only TCRdb's listed CDR3 is given. The chain has TRBV7-2 and TRBJ1-1. From its first to its last residue, the CDR3 has 12 amino acids. Germline V gene sequence: CDR1 SGHTA, CDR2 FQGNSA. The CDR3 sequence: CASSSTGTTTFS.

The chain links TRBV7-2 to TRBJ2-1, with 10 bases that match TRBD1. The germline gives CDR1 SGHTA, CDR2 FQGNSA. J lost 4 bases, V lost 1 base, and 10 bases had no gene match. The CDR3 runs 18 residues. The CDR3 region is CASSLDRPEGQGYNEQFF. Here the CDR3 DNA reads TGTGCCAGCAGCTTAGACCGCCCTGAGGGACAGGGGTACAATGAGCAGTTCTTC.

This clonotype was counted at least ten times. This rearrangement joins TRBV12-3 or TRBV12-4 to TRBJ1-2; D is unclear. This CDR3 has 12 amino acids. Trimming took off 8 bases at V and 9 bases at J, with 16 bases between the two ends. CDR3 nucleotide sequence: TGTGCCAGCCATCTTAGGCGGGGAAGCTACACCTTC. Translated, it gives CASHLRRGSYTF.

This chain uses TRBV7-8 with TRBJ2-3; TRBD2 agrees at 10 bases. V lost 1 base and J lost 1; bases outside the gene matches: 8. Germline CDR1 and CDR2: SGHVS and FQNEAQ. This CDR3 comprises 18 residues. The CDR3 DNA sequence: TGTGCCAGCAGCTTAGGTTCACTAGCGGGATTCGGCACAGATACGCAGTATTTT. Translating gives CASSLGSLAGFGTDTQYF.